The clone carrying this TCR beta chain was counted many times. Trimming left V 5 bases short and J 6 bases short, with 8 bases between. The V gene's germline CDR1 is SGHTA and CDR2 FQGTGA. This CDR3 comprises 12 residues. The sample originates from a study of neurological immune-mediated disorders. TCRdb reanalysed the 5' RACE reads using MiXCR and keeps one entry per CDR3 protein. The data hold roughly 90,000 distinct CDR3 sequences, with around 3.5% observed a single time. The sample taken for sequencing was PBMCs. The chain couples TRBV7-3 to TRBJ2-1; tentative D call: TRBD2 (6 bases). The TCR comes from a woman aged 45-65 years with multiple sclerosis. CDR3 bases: TGTGCCAGCAGCCGTAGCGGCAATGAGCAGTTCTTC. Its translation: CASSRSGNEQFF.